The subject of this entry is one T cell receptor beta chain. This clonotype turned up a few times. The antigen it recognizes is unknown. Base quality data are lacking; no much larger clone is found one base away. The treatment or condition label, read with the paper, signifies: live attenuated yellow fever vaccine strain. Two biological replicates of bulk PBMCs were collected at each blood-draw timepoint. A standard Ficoll-Paque protocol was used to isolate PBMCs from peripheral blood. RNA was extracted with TriZol from bulk PBMCs, CD4 and CD8 fractions, and dextramer-positive and dextramer-negative fractions. This sample is drawn from a study of T cells after yellow fever vaccination (dated by TCRdb to about 2019). Describing the broader study: The SMART-Seq v4 Ultra Low Input RNA kit was used to prepare libraries from fractions with low cell numbers. To follow T-cell clones before and after primary and booster YFV17D yellow fever vaccination, bulk TCR alpha and beta repertoires were sequenced over time. Two healthy male donors, one aged 18 to 30 and one aged 30 to 40 years, made up the cohort. Blood was collected at multiple timepoints before and after primary and secondary immunization, and bulk PBMC replicates and cell subsets were isolated.

Findings and caveats that apply to the study as a whole: A small share of clonotypes was detected in both CD4 and CD8 compartments, with the overlap likely arising from convergent recombination. The secondary T-cell response was found to be weaker but faster than the primary response, with a peak reached on day 5 rather than on day 15. After the booster, most clones that had expanded after primary vaccination were detected again (about 97% of CD4 and 88% of CD8), suggesting broad maintenance of memory. Because the study included only a couple of donors, the extent to which the findings can be generalized is limited. Computational filtering was required because FACS-sorted repertoires could contain abundant contaminating clonotypes from the bulk population.

The data were produced on an Illumina NovaSeq 6000. TCR cDNA was synthesized by 5'RACE template switching, which introduced a universal primer site and unique molecular identifiers. Priming for cDNA synthesis came from both the TCR alpha and TCR beta constant segments. Two PCR steps were used to amplify libraries, with sample barcodes and sequencing adapters being added in the second step. Sequencing of libraries was performed on Illumina HiSeq 2500 (2x100 bp) or NovaSeq (2x150 bp). The study's own analysis went as follows. Demultiplexing of reads and collapsing into UMI consensus sequences were performed with MIGEC, and V(D)J alignment was carried out with MiXCR. Vaccine-responding clonotypes were identified with edgeR using replicate PBMC samples, with FDR below 0.01 and a log2 fold change above 5 up to day 15 being required. Each bulk clonotype received a CD4 or CD8 identity based on whether the sequenced CD4 or CD8 repertoire contained that clonotype at higher abundance. TCRdb applied fastp at Q25 and MiXCR to the public reads, then kept only in-frame beta chains. Rows merge per CDR3 protein into single entries with the most common DNA and genes. TCRdb, not the original authors, processed these V and J calls. The sample has 250,000 to 400,000 distinct CDR3 sequences on record, 4.1% of them singletons. Around 25% of the sample comes from the top ten.

Counted from cysteine to phenylalanine, this CDR3 has 14 amino acids. This entry keeps only the CDR3 DNA: 42 bases, framed from base 1. The germline V gene specifies SGHRS as CDR1 and YFSETQ as CDR2. The germline V and J ends show losses of 5 bases and 5 bases respectively, and no gene match explains 7 bases of the junction. This sequence uses TRBV5-1 and TRBJ2-3; 8 junctional bases match TRBD2. This clonotype originated in a man younger than 35 who received the YFV17D yellow fever vaccine. The starting material was PBMCs, obtained 5 days after the yellow fever booster vaccination. For the CDR3, the sequence is CASSRRGAGDTQYF. At the DNA level, the sequence is TGCGCCAGCAGTCGGCGGGGGGCGGGAGATACGCAGTATTTT.